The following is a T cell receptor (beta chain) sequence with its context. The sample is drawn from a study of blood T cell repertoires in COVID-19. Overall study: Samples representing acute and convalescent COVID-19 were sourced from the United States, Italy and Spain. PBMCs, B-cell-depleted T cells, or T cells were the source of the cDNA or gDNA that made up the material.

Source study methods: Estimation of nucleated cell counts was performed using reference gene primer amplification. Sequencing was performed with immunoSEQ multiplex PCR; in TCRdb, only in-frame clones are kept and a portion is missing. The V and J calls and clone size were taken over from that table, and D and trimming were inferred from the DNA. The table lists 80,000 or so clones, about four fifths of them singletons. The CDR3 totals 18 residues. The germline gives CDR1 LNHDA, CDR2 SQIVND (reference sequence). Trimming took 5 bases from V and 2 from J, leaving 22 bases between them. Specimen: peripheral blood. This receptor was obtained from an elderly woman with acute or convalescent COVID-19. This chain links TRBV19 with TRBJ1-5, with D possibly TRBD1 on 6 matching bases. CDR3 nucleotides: TGTGCCAGTAGTGCCCGCACCCTCGGATCAGGGGGCAATCAGCCCCAGCATTTT. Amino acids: CASSARTLGSGGNQPQHF.